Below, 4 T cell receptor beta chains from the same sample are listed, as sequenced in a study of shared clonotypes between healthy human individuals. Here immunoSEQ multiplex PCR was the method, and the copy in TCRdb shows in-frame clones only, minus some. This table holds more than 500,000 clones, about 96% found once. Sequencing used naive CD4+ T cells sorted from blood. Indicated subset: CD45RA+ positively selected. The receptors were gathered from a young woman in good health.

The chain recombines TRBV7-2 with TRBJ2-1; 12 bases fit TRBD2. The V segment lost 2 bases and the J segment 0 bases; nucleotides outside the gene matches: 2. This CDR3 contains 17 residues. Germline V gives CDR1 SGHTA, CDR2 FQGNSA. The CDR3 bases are TGTGCCAGCAGCTTAACTAGCGGGGGGAGCTCCTACAATGAGCAGTTCTTC. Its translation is CASSLTSGGSSYNEQFF.

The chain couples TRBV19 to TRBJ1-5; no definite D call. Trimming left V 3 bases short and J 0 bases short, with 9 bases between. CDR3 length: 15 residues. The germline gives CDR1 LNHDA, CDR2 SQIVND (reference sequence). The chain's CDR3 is CASSISGDSNQPQHF. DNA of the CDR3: TGTGCCAGTAGTATCTCGGGTGATAGCAATCAGCCCCAGCATTTT. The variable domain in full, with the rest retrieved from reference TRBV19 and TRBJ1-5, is DGGITQSPKYLFRKEGQNVTLSCEQNLNHDAMYWYRQDPGQGLRLIYYSQIVNDFQKGDIAEGYSVSREKKESFPLTVTSAQKNPTAFYLCASSISGDSNQPQHFGDGTRLSIL.

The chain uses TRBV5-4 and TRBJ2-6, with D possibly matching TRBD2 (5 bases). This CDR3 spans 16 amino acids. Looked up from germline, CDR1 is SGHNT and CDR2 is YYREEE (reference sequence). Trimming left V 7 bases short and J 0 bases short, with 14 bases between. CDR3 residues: CASGPSWVSGANVLTF. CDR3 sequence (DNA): TGTGCCAGCGGGCCTAGCTGGGTCTCTGGGGCCAACGTCCTGACTTTC.

DNA for the CDR3: TGTGCCAGCAGCTTAGCGGGACAGGGGAATTATGGCTACACCTTC. Protein sequence: CASSLAGQGNYGYTF. The V gene is TRBV11-1, the J gene TRBJ1-2, with 10 bases identical to TRBD1. The CDR3 is 15 amino acids. Losses at the gene ends were 0 bases for V and 5 bases for J; bases not matched to a gene: 3. The germline V gene encodes CDR1 SGHAT and CDR2 FQDESV (reference sequence).